A single sample gave rise to the 29 T cell receptor beta chains below, sequenced in a study of neurological immune-mediated disorders. TCRdb called the 5' RACE reads again in MiXCR, with one record for every CDR3 protein. The data contain nearly 30,000 distinct CDR3 sequences, 12% of them singletons. The sample consisted of PBMCs. Receptors originate from a woman aged 55-70 years in good health.

This clonotype has ten or more counts. The rearrangement links TRBV5-1 to TRBJ2-5; D gene ambiguous. V lost 3 bases to trimming and J lost 2 bases, with 8 bases between them. There are 13 residues in the CDR3. Germline CDR1 SGHRS, CDR2 YFSETQ. Here the CDR3 reads CASSSATQETQYF. The CDR3 DNA reads as TGCGCCAGCAGCTCGGCTACTCAAGAGACCCAGTACTTC.

There are many counts of this clonotype. V is TRBV10-3 and J is TRBJ1-1; D is unresolved. The CDR3 totals 14 residues. The V end lost 0 bases, the J end lost 2 bases, and 7 bases lay between the germline ends. From germline, CDR1 is ENHRY and CDR2 SYGVKD. The CDR3 loop reads CAISESKGNTEAFF. The CDR3 bases are TGTGCCATCAGTGAGTCGAAGGGTAACACTGAAGCTTTCTTT.

This clonotype was detected many times. The rearrangement joins TRBV29-1 to TRBJ1-1, with TRBD1 as a possible D gene (5 bases). CDR3 length equals 12 residues. Germline lookup yields CDR1 SQVTM and CDR2 ANQGSEA. The V end lost 7 bases, the J end lost 1 base, and 10 bases lay between the germline ends. The CDR3 DNA follows: TGCAGCGGGTCGCAGGGGAACACTGAAGCTTTCTTT. Its protein product is CSGSQGNTEAFF.

This clonotype was seen repeatedly, ten times or more. This CDR3 reads CSVQGGHFNQPQHF. In DNA form, the CDR3 reads TGCAGTGTCCAGGGGGGACATTTCAATCAGCCCCAGCATTTT. The chain employs TRBV20-1 and TRBJ1-5, with 7 positions matching TRBD1. Germline V gene data show CDR1 as DFQATT and CDR2 as SNEGSKA (reference sequence). The CDR3 contains 14 residues. V lost 7 bases to trimming and J lost 3 bases; unmatched junction nucleotides: 9.

This clonotype was counted many times. The chain joins TRBV7-9 to TRBJ2-2, with 8 bases aligning to TRBD1. The germline V gene encodes CDR1 SEHNR and CDR2 FQNEAQ (reference sequence). This CDR3 has 16 amino acids. V lost 5 bases and J lost 6; bases outside the gene matches: 11. The CDR3 DNA reads TGTGCCAGCAGCGCAGGACAGGGCTCTAGTCCCGGGGAGCTGTTTTTT. It codes for CASSAGQGSSPGELFF.

This clonotype was seen at least ten times. The chain recombines TRBV5-1 with TRBJ1-2, with D possibly TRBD1 on 5 matching bases. The CDR3 covers 13 residues. Germline values: CDR1 SGHRS, CDR2 YFSETQ. The V and J ends lost 4 bases and 3 bases respectively, with 10 bases between them. The CDR3 loop reads CASSADSYYGYTF. The DNA of the CDR3 is TGCGCCAGCAGCGCTGACAGCTACTATGGCTACACCTTC.

In this sample, this clonotype turned up many times. This chain connects TRBV12-3 or TRBV12-4 to TRBJ2-6; the D call may be TRBD1 or TRBD2 (5 bases each). Between the trimmed V and J ends, which lost 2 bases and 0 bases, there was a span of 8 bases. The length of the CDR3 is 16 residues. The CDR3, as DNA: TGTGCCAGCAGTTTAAGAGGGGCCTCTGGGGCCAACGTCCTGACTTTC. Amino acid sequence: CASSLRGASGANVLTF.

Ten or more counts support this clonotype. The chain carries TRBV5-1 and TRBJ2-3, with D possibly matching TRBD2 (7 bases). The V and J ends lost 4 bases and 1 base respectively, with 10 bases between them. The germline V gene encodes CDR1 SGHRS and CDR2 YFSETQ. This CDR3 comprises 14 residues. CDR3 amino acids: CASSPGGGTDTQYF. In nucleotides, the CDR3 is TGCGCCAGCAGCCCGGGGGGCGGCACAGATACGCAGTATTTT.

This clonotype was seen at least ten times. V and J are TRBV21-1 and TRBJ1-6; the table gives TRBD1 as D, unverified against the DNA. TRBV21-1 constitutes a pseudogene. CDR3 size: 19 residues. The chain's CDR3 is CASSRPGTGVLVSGSPLHF. The DNA of the CDR3 is TGTGCCAGCAGCAGACCCGGGACAGGGGTGTTAGTATCGGGTTCACCCCTCCACTTT.

This clonotype was seen many times. The chain carries TRBV20-1 and TRBJ2-6; 7 nucleotides agree with TRBD1. The junction had 3 bases not matched to a gene; V was cut back by 0 bases and J by 7 bases. Germline-derived CDR1 and CDR2 are DFQATT and SNEGSKA (reference sequence). There are 14 residues in the CDR3. The CDR3 reads CSARETGFANVLTF. For the CDR3, the DNA is TGCAGTGCTAGAGAGACAGGGTTTGCCAACGTCCTGACTTTC.

This clonotype was detected ten times or more. The chain links TRBV5-1 to TRBJ2-3; D perhaps matches TRBD2 (5 bases). Trimming took 1 base from V and 2 from J, leaving 8 bases between them. Germline V CDR1 and CDR2: SGHRS, YFSETQ. The CDR3 has 14 amino acids. CDR3 protein: CASSLRRDTDTQYF. CDR3 sequence (DNA): TGCGCCAGCAGCTTGCGACGGGACACAGATACGCAGTATTTT.

The chain combines TRBV5-1 with TRBJ2-1; TRBD2 matches at 12 bases. The V gene end was trimmed by 3 bases and the J gene end by 7 bases; junction bases not matched to a gene: 8. Germline-derived CDR1 and CDR2 are SGHRS and YFSETQ. The CDR3 totals 16 residues. This chain's CDR3 is CASSYLAGGAQNEQFF. DNA for the CDR3: TGCGCCAGCAGCTATCTAGCGGGGGGGGCCCAAAATGAGCAGTTCTTC. The whole variable domain, remainder taken from reference TRBV5-1 and TRBJ2-1, is KAGVTQTPRYLIKTRGQQVTLSCSPISGHRSVSWYQQTPGQGLQFLFEYFSETQRNKGNFPGRFSGRQFSNSRSEMNVSTLELGDSALYLCASSYLAGGAQNEQFFGPGTRLTVL.

In this sample, this clonotype turned up many times. This chain connects TRBV20-1 to TRBJ2-5; 7 bases fit TRBD1. The CDR3 consists of 13 residues. J gave up 5 bases and V 7 bases, and 10 bases lay outside the gene matches. Germline CDR1 and CDR2: DFQATT and SNEGSKA (reference sequence). CDR3 in DNA: TGCAGTGATAACGACAGGGCGAAGGAGACCCAGTACTTC. Amino acid sequence: CSDNDRAKETQYF.

This clonotype was detected many times. The rearrangement links TRBV5-1 to TRBJ1-2; 8 bases agree with TRBD1. CDR1 and CDR2 (germline): SGHRS, YFSETQ. V was clipped by 3 bases and J by 5 bases; unmatched bases: 6. This CDR3 has 14 residues. The CDR3 loop is CASSSGQGSYGYTF. CDR3 DNA: TGCGCCAGCAGCTCTGGACAGGGATCTTATGGCTACACCTTC.

This clonotype has at least ten counts. The V and J genes are TRBV6-6 and TRBJ1-5, with 8 bases matching TRBD1. This CDR3 region has 16 residues. After removal of 2 bases from V and 4 bases from J, the junction contained 7 bases not matched to a gene. Germline V gene sequence: CDR1 MNHNY, CDR2 SVGAGI (reference sequence). The CDR3 DNA reads as TGTGCCAGCAGTTACGTGACCCAGGGGGCGAATCAGCCCCAGCATTTT. This codes for CASSYVTQGANQPQHF.

This clonotype was detected ten times or more. The genes are TRBV7-3 and TRBJ1-4, with D tentatively TRBD1 (6 bases). The germline gives CDR1 SGHTA, CDR2 FQGTGA. CDR3 length equals 15 residues. Trimming took 0 bases from V and 7 from J, leaving 12 bases between them. CDR3 loop: CASSLTGGSGEKLFF. The CDR3 bases are TGTGCCAGCAGCTTAACCGGGGGCTCGGGTGAAAAACTGTTTTTT.

This clonotype has ten or more counts. The chain couples TRBV7-2 to TRBJ1-2; tentative D call: TRBD1 (5 bases). V was clipped by 5 bases and J by 3 bases, with 13 bases between them. The CDR3 runs 14 residues. Germline CDR1 and CDR2: SGHTA and FQGNSA. CDR3 protein: CASSPGMDHYGYTF. CDR3 sequence (DNA): TGTGCCAGCAGCCCAGGGATGGATCACTATGGCTACACCTTC.

Many counts were recorded for this clonotype. The J gene is TRBJ2-3, the V gene TRBV5-1, with 7 bases matching TRBD1. The CDR3 length is 16 residues. J lost 2 bases, V lost 4 bases, and 10 bases had no gene match. Germline values: CDR1 SGHRS, CDR2 YFSETQ. The chain's CDR3 is CASSRNWGQNTDTQYF. CDR3 sequence (DNA): TGCGCCAGCAGCCGAAACTGGGGACAGAACACAGATACGCAGTATTTT.

This clonotype was counted at least ten times. The chain uses TRBV6-2 or TRBV6-3 and TRBJ2-7, with a weak D call TRBD1 (5 bases). CDR3 size: 15 residues. V lost 4 bases and J 5 bases, leaving 18 bases between the germline ends. Germline CDR1 and CDR2: MNHEY and SVGEGT. CDR3: CASSLTVLPLHEQYF. The CDR3 DNA follows: TGTGCCAGCAGTTTGACAGTCCTACCTCTCCACGAGCAGTACTTC.

There are many counts of this clonotype. This chain connects TRBV7-2 to TRBJ1-1; D possibly corresponds to TRBD1 (6 bases). The CDR3 has 16 residues. The germline CDR1 and CDR2 sequences are SGHTA and FQGNSA. V was shortened by 5 bases and J by 4 bases, with 20 bases between the two germline ends. This CDR3 reads CASSVVGGGGGTEAFF. The CDR3 coding sequence is TGTGCCAGCAGCGTCGTAGGTGGAGGAGGGGGCACTGAAGCTTTCTTT.

This clonotype was counted many times. The gene calls are TRBV6-5 and TRBJ1-1; perhaps TRBD1 as D (5 bases). The germline V gene encodes CDR1 MNHEY and CDR2 SVGAGI. The CDR3 contains 13 residues. Trimming stripped 6 bases from V and 3 bases from J, with 11 bases between. Here the CDR3 reads CASSLDSYTEAFF. CDR3 DNA sequence: TGTGCCAGCAGCCTCGACAGTTACACTGAAGCTTTCTTT.

The chain links TRBV7-6 to TRBJ2-5; TRBD2 matches 9 bases. The CDR3 runs to 15 residues. V lost 4 bases, J lost 5 bases, and 8 bases stayed unmatched. Germline values: CDR1 SGHVS, CDR2 FNYEAQ. The CDR3 DNA reads as TGTGCCAGCAGCTCAACCGGGACTAGCATCGAGACCCAGTACTTC. Its translation is CASSSTGTSIETQYF.

This clonotype occurred many times. The genes are TRBV7-8 and TRBJ2-7; D unclear. The CDR3 length is 12 residues. Trimming cost V 8 bases and J 4 bases, with 12 bases left between them. Germline values: CDR1 SGHVS, CDR2 FQNEAQ. The DNA of the CDR3 is TGTGCCAGCCGAACATTCCAATACGAGCAGTACTTC. This gives the protein CASRTFQYEQYF.

The sample holds many counts of this clonotype. The chain joins TRBV20-1 to TRBJ2-1; D call uncertain. This CDR3 has 15 amino acids. Germline V gene sequence: CDR1 DFQATT, CDR2 SNEGSKA (reference sequence). V was trimmed by 3 bases and J by 6 bases, leaving 18 bases between them. The CDR3 is CSARGSSGLLNEQFF. The CDR3 DNA is TGCAGTGCTAGGGGGTCGTCGGGCCTGCTCAATGAGCAGTTCTTC.

This clonotype showed up many times. The gene calls are TRBV20-1 and TRBJ1-2; TRBD1 agrees at 8 bases. The length of the CDR3 is 16 residues. Trimming cost V 3 bases and J 0 bases; bases outside gene matches: 9. Germline-derived CDR1 and CDR2 are DFQATT and SNEGSKA (reference sequence). The CDR3, as DNA: TGCAGTGCTAGGTCGCAGGGGGCTAGCTCTAACTATGGCTACACCTTC. This encodes CSARSQGASSNYGYTF.

As regards this clonotype: A clone one base away is much larger, so this may be a read error. In DNA form, the CDR3 reads TGTGCCAGCAACCAAATCGGACAGGGCTACGAGCAGTACTTC. Its translation: CASNQIGQGYEQYF. This chain connects TRBV7-2 to TRBJ2-7; 8 nucleotides line up with TRBD1. This CDR3 is built from 14 residues. The V gene's germline CDR1 is SGHTA and CDR2 FQGNSA. V lost 7 bases and J lost 3; bases outside the gene matches: 8.

This clonotype was counted at least ten times. The chain is built from TRBV20-1 and TRBJ1-1; D is possibly TRBD1 (5 bases). The V gene's germline CDR1 is DFQATT and CDR2 SNEGSKA (reference sequence). V was pared by 2 bases and J by 1 base, with 8 bases between. The CDR3 sequence is 13 residues long. This CDR3 reads CSARPQGNTEAFF. The DNA of the CDR3 is TGCAGTGCTAGACCTCAGGGGAACACTGAAGCTTTCTTT.

This clonotype was seen at least ten times. The V and J genes are TRBV7-2 and TRBJ2-7; a possible D gene is TRBD1 (6 bases). The CDR3 sequence is 15 residues long. Trimming removed 5 bases from V and 3 bases from J, with 17 bases in between. Germline CDR1 and CDR2: SGHTA and FQGNSA. CDR3 in amino acids: CASSPNQGRFYEQYF. In nucleotides, the CDR3 is TGTGCCAGCAGCCCCAACCAGGGGCGTTTCTACGAGCAGTACTTC.

Of note for this clonotype: The final CDR3 position lacks the conserved phenylalanine or tryptophan, pointing to a likely read error. This chain links TRBV6-1 with TRBJ2-5; no clear D gene. Germline-derived CDR1 and CDR2 are MNHNS and SASEGT. The CDR3 totals 11 residues. Deletions cut 2 bases from V and 9 bases from J, with 7 bases between. The CDR3 DNA reads TGTGCCAGCAGTGAATACCGGGCCCAGTACCTT. Protein sequence: CASSEYRAQYL.